This T cell receptor beta chain was obtained from a study of blood T cell repertoires in COVID-19. Residents of about two dozen US areas, aged about 18 to 95 years, made up the participants. Researchers sorted participants into cohorts using their self-reported clinical history. Recovered Cohort 3 donors showed two negative PCRs, clearance, or symptom resolution. The data were produced by immunoSEQ multiplex PCR, yet TCRdb's version contains in-frame clones alone and is incomplete. The data contain around 250,000 clones, around 89% of them seen just once; the ten biggest clones take up roughly 3.7%. Germline V gene lookup returns CDR1 SGHTA and CDR2 FQGNSA. This CDR3 region has 16 residues. Trimming removed 5 bases from V and 0 bases from J, with 15 bases in between.

The gene calls are TRBV7-2 and TRBJ2-3; a possible D gene is TRBD1 (6 bases). The clonotype originates from a woman under 40 who had recovered from COVID-19. The specimen sequenced was PBMCs or T cells enriched from blood (not recorded which). CDR3 nucleotides: TGTGCCAGCAGCCGGTACGGGACATCTAGCACAGATACGCAGTATTTT. Its protein is CASSRYGTSSTDTQYF.